The 28 T cell receptor beta chains below all came from one sample that was sequenced in a study of early T cells in non-severe SARS-CoV-2 infection. TCRdb fed the 5' RACE reads into MiXCR, producing one record per CDR3 protein. This table holds approximately 69,000 distinct CDR3 sequences, 11% found once. This specimen was whole blood, taken at baseline. These receptors were collected from an adult who was a healthcare worker with PCR-confirmed SARS-CoV-2 infection or an uninfected control (not recorded which).

This clonotype appeared a few times. V is TRBV20-1 and J is TRBJ2-2; 13 nucleotides agree with TRBD2. This CDR3 is 16 amino acids long. Germline V CDR1 and CDR2: DFQATT, SNEGSKA (reference sequence). V lost 6 bases, J lost 6 bases, and 10 bases stayed unmatched. CDR3 residues: CSAQRELAGGAGELFF. CDR3 DNA: TGCAGTGCCCAACGGGAACTAGCGGGAGGGGCCGGGGAGCTGTTTTTT.

This chain links TRBV7-3 with TRBJ2-2; the D call may be TRBD1 or TRBD2 (5 bases each). Trimming pared 1 base from V and 5 bases from J, leaving 14 bases between. The CDR3 length is 16 residues. Germline V gene sequence: CDR1 SGHTA, CDR2 FQGTGA. The CDR3 DNA follows: TGTGCCAGCAGCTTAATGTCCGGGGCCCAAACCGGGGAGCTGTTTTTT. This translates into CASSLMSGAQTGELFF.

V and J are TRBV6-1 and TRBJ1-4; a weak D match, TRBD1 (6 bases). The CDR3 has 15 amino acids. V shed 2 bases and J shed 7 bases, with 14 bases lying between them. The germline CDR1 and CDR2 sequences are MNHNS and SASEGT. This chain's CDR3 is CASSERGVAVEKLFF. CDR3 coding DNA: TGTGCCAGCAGTGAAAGGGGGGTCGCGGTTGAAAAACTGTTTTTT.

This clonotype was detected only a few times. This chain links TRBV30 with TRBJ2-2; D might be TRBD1 (6 bases). The CDR3 spans 11 residues. The V gene's germline CDR1 is GTSNPN and CDR2 SVGIG (reference sequence). The ends were cut back, 4 bases at V and 9 bases at J, with 9 bases in the middle. Written as DNA, the CDR3 is TGTGCCTGGAACAGGGACCGGGAGCTGTTTTTT. Amino acid sequence: CAWNRDRELFF.

V usage is TRBV29-1 and J usage is TRBJ2-1; 11 bases agree with TRBD2. The CDR3 loop spans 12 amino acids. Germline CDR1 is SQVTM and CDR2 is ANQGSEA. V lost 7 bases to trimming and J lost 9 bases; unmatched junction nucleotides: 5. CDR3 region: CSAKLAGVEQFF. The CDR3 DNA is TGCAGCGCGAAACTAGCGGGAGTTGAGCAGTTCTTC.

The chain joins TRBV28 to TRBJ1-2; D remains ambiguous. Deletions cut 8 bases from V and 4 bases from J, with 11 bases between. This CDR3 is built from 12 residues. In germline, CDR1 is MDHEN, CDR2 SYDVKM. The CDR3 loop is CASQLGSYGYTF. In nucleotides, the CDR3 is TGTGCCAGCCAGCTCGGGAGCTATGGCTACACCTTC.

The sample holds a few counts of this clonotype. The genes are TRBV9 and TRBJ2-7, with a possible D match to TRBD2 (5 bases). Germline assignment: CDR1 SGDLS and CDR2 YYNGEE. Trimming left V 0 bases short and J 2 bases short, with 15 bases between. This CDR3 has 16 amino acids. The CDR3 DNA sequence: TGTGCCAGCAGCGTAGGGGCCTTAGCGTTCACCTACGAGCAGTACTTC. It specifies CASSVGALAFTYEQYF.

The chain recombines TRBV4-3 with TRBJ2-1; 8 bases line up with TRBD2. This CDR3 region has 17 residues. J gave up 0 bases and V 8 bases, and 12 bases lay outside the gene matches. CDR1 and CDR2 (germline): LGHNA, YSLEER. The CDR3 nucleotides are TGCGCCAGCTCTATAGCGGGACCGTCTAGCTCCTACAATGAGCAGTTCTTC. Its translation is CASSIAGPSSSYNEQFF.

This clonotype was seen repeatedly, ten times or more. The genes are TRBV9 and TRBJ2-3, with 9 nucleotides matching TRBD2. The germline V gene encodes CDR1 SGDLS and CDR2 YYNGEE. The length of the CDR3 is 15 residues. V lost 4 bases to trimming and J lost 0 bases; unmatched junction nucleotides: 3. The CDR3 here is CASSYSGGSTDTQYF. CDR3 DNA sequence: TGTGCCAGCAGCTATAGCGGGGGCAGCACAGATACGCAGTATTTT. Looking up the rest from reference TRBV9 and TRBJ2-3 gives the full variable domain: DSGVTQTPKHLITATGQRVTLRCSPRSGDLSVYWYQQSLDQGLQFLIQYYNGEERAKGNILERFSAQQFPDLHSELNLSSLELGDSALYFCASSYSGGSTDTQYFGPGTRLTVL.

This clonotype was recorded at least ten times. The rearrangement uses TRBV7-2 and TRBJ2-5; D is unresolved. The V end was cut by 2 bases, the J end by 5 bases, with 15 bases between. Per germline, CDR1 SGHTA and CDR2 FQGNSA. The CDR3 sequence is 15 residues long. The CDR3 DNA follows: TGTGCCAGCAGCTTAAATCCCGGCTATCGCGAGACCCAGTACTTC. Its protein product is CASSLNPGYRETQYF.

This clonotype was detected many times. The chain carries TRBV27 and TRBJ1-1; 11 bases map to TRBD1. The CDR3 totals 16 residues. The V gene's germline CDR1 is MNHEY and CDR2 SMNVEV (reference sequence). J gave up 0 bases and V 5 bases, and 5 bases lay outside the gene matches. DNA for the CDR3: TGTGCCAGCAGTCAAGGACAGGGGGCTCTGAACACTGAAGCTTTCTTT. It is translated as CASSQGQGALNTEAFF.

The chain links TRBV7-9 to TRBJ2-1; 7 positions agree with TRBD1. After removal of 5 bases from V and 8 bases from J, the junction contained 3 bases not matched to a gene. Germline CDR1 is SEHNR and CDR2 is FQNEAQ (reference sequence). The CDR3 sequence is 12 residues long. This chain's CDR3 is CASSPGTDEQFF. CDR3 in DNA: TGTGCCAGCAGCCCGGGGACAGATGAGCAGTTCTTC.

This clonotype was recorded a few times. The gene calls are TRBV27 and TRBJ2-7; 10 bases are shared with TRBD1. This CDR3 spans 13 amino acids. Germline V gene sequence: CDR1 MNHEY, CDR2 SMNVEV (reference sequence). V was clipped by 8 bases and J by 1 base; unmatched bases: 2. CDR3 in amino acids: CASRQGASYEQYF. The CDR3, as DNA: TGTGCCAGCCGACAGGGGGCATCCTACGAGCAGTACTTC.

This clonotype has only a few counts. The rearrangement uses TRBV2 and TRBJ2-3; D remains ambiguous. The CDR3 has 14 residues. V was shortened by 8 bases and J by 2 bases, with 14 bases between the two germline ends. Germline CDR1 SNHLY, CDR2 FYNNEI. CDR3 loop: CASSQFSATDTQYF. The CDR3, as DNA: TGTGCCAGCTCCCAGTTTTCAGCCACAGATACGCAGTATTTT.

The V call is TRBV9, the J call TRBJ1-3; D remains unclear. Germline V CDR1 and CDR2: SGDLS, YYNGEE. The CDR3 contains 16 residues. V was cut by 0 bases and J by 3 bases, with 13 bases left in between. CDR3 nucleotide sequence: TGTGCCAGCAGCGTAGGGGGTCTTTTCTTTGGAAACACCATATATTTT. Amino acid sequence: CASSVGGLFFGNTIYF.

For this clonotype: This could be a read error, since a much larger clone is one nucleotide away. J is TRBJ2-3 and V is TRBV20-1; 13 bases map to TRBD2. Germline V gives CDR1 DFQATT, CDR2 SNEGSKA (reference sequence). The CDR3 extends over 17 amino acids. The J segment lost 5 bases and the V segment lost 5 bases, leaving 13 bases of the junction unmatched. The CDR3 sequence: CSAPGTSGNDGRDTQYF. DNA of the CDR3: TGCAGTGCTCCCGGGACTAGCGGGAACGACGGTAGAGATACGCAGTATTTT.

The chain is built from TRBV5-5 and TRBJ2-5; the D is unclear. The CDR3 sequence is 13 residues long. Germline values: CDR1 SGHKS, CDR2 YYEKEE (reference sequence). V was cut by 3 bases and J by 5 bases, with 11 bases left in between. CDR3 DNA sequence: TGTGCCAGCAGCTCTATGGCTCAGGAGACCCAGTACTTC. Protein sequence: CASSSMAQETQYF.

This chain connects TRBV3-1 to TRBJ1-1; tentative D call: TRBD1 (5 bases). CDR1 LGHDT and CDR2 YNNKEL come from the germline V gene (reference sequence). Trimming shortened V by 4 bases and J by 6 bases, and 18 bases separated the two germline ends. CDR3 length: 15 residues. CDR3 in amino acids: CASSPLLGRGAEAFF. CDR3 DNA: TGTGCCAGCAGCCCGTTACTGGGCCGGGGGGCTGAAGCTTTCTTT.

V and J are TRBV12-3 or TRBV12-4 and TRBJ1-2, with D perhaps TRBD1 (5 bases). This CDR3 contains 13 residues. V lost 10 bases to trimming and J lost 4 bases, with 16 bases between them. CDR3 in amino acids: CATTTDNFYGYTF. In DNA form, the CDR3 reads TGTGCCACTACGACAGATAACTTCTATGGCTACACCTTC.

This clonotype appeared many times. The chain employs TRBV2 and TRBJ1-1; D might be TRBD1 (6 bases). The CDR3 consists of 14 residues. Germline V CDR1 and CDR2: SNHLY, FYNNEI. Between the trimmed V and J ends, which lost 9 bases and 4 bases, there was a span of 18 bases. The CDR3: CARTAGGRGTEAFF. The CDR3 DNA sequence: TGTGCCAGGACCGCGGGGGGCCGTGGCACTGAAGCTTTCTTT.

There are a few counts of this clonotype. The chain is built from TRBV4-2 and TRBJ2-3; D remains unclear. The CDR3 sequence is 15 residues long. Trimming pared 0 bases from V and 2 bases from J, leaving 9 bases between. Germline V CDR1 and CDR2: LGHNA, YNFKEQ. Written as DNA, the CDR3 is TGTGCCAGCAGCCAAGAATGGGCCGACACAGATACGCAGTATTTT. This codes for CASSQEWADTDTQYF.

This clonotype was seen only a few times. The chain recombines TRBV9 with TRBJ1-6, with D uncertain. The V gene's germline CDR1 is SGDLS and CDR2 YYNGEE. Trimming took 0 bases from V and 5 from J, leaving 3 bases between them. The CDR3 runs 13 residues. The CDR3 is CASSVENNSPLHF. The CDR3, as DNA: TGTGCCAGCAGCGTAGAGAATAATTCACCCCTCCACTTT.

J is TRBJ2-1 and V is TRBV11-3; D unclear. V was clipped by 3 bases and J by 8 bases, with 5 bases between them. The CDR3 consists of 11 residues. CDR1 SGHNT and CDR2 YENEEA come from the germline V gene. Here the CDR3 reads CASSLGYEQFF. CDR3 DNA sequence: TGTGCCAGCAGCTTGGGTTATGAGCAGTTCTTC. Supplemented by reference TRBV11-3 and TRBJ2-1, the full variable domain reads EAGVVQSPRYKIIEKKQPVAFWCNPISGHNTLYWYLQNLGQGPELLIRYENEEAVDDSQLPKDRFSAERLKGVDSTLKIQPAELGDSAVYLCASSLGYEQFFGPGTRLTVL.

This clonotype was found many times. The V gene is TRBV7-8, the J gene TRBJ2-1, with 10 bases fitting TRBD2. The CDR3 loop spans 16 amino acids. Per the germline V gene, CDR1 is SGHVS and CDR2 is FQNEAQ. J was trimmed by 6 bases and V by 5 bases; bases with no gene match: 10. CDR3 amino acids: CASSALSGGPSNEQFF. CDR3 coding DNA: TGTGCCAGCAGCGCCCTTAGCGGGGGGCCTTCCAATGAGCAGTTCTTC.

The chain links TRBV19 to TRBJ2-2; 11 nucleotides agree with TRBD2. The V segment lost 5 bases and the J segment 1 base; nucleotides outside the gene matches: 15. Germline V gene data show CDR1 as LNHDA and CDR2 as SQIVND (reference sequence). The CDR3 sequence is 20 residues long. DNA for the CDR3: TGTGCCAGTAGTTCCATTTGGCTAGCGGGGGGCCGACAGAACACCGGGGAGCTGTTTTTT. Protein product: CASSSIWLAGGRQNTGELFF.

This chain connects TRBV11-1 to TRBJ1-5, with a weak D call TRBD1 (5 bases). Trimming shortened V by 5 bases and J by 3 bases, and 11 bases separated the two germline ends. The length of the CDR3 is 14 residues. CDR1 SGHAT and CDR2 FQDESV come from the germline V gene (reference sequence). CDR3 sequence: CASSPSGVNQPQHF. CDR3 DNA sequence: TGTGCCAGCAGCCCGTCGGGGGTCAATCAGCCCCAGCATTTT. The whole variable domain, filled in from reference TRBV11-1 and TRBJ1-5, reads EAEVAQSPRYKITEKSQAVAFWCDPISGHATLYWYRQILGQGPELLVQFQDESVVDDSQLPKDRFSAERLKGVDSTLKIQPAELGDSAMYLCASSPSGVNQPQHFGDGTRLSIL.

The table lists this clonotype with many counts. The chain is built from TRBV5-1 and TRBJ2-1, with 9 positions matching TRBD2. Germline-derived CDR1 and CDR2 are SGHRS and YFSETQ. The CDR3 covers 15 residues. The V gene end was trimmed by 0 bases and the J gene end by 8 bases; junction bases not matched to a gene: 6. In nucleotides, the CDR3 is TGCGCCAGCAGCTTGGCCTCTAGCGGGACCTATGAGCAGTTCTTC. Protein: CASSLASSGTYEQFF.

This clonotype occurred many times. The J gene is TRBJ1-3, the V gene TRBV10-3; D is ambiguous. V was pared by 1 base and J by 5 bases, with 3 bases between. Germline CDR1 and CDR2: ENHRY and SYGVKD. The CDR3 is 12 residues long. CDR3 DNA: TGTGCCATCAGTGAGTTTAGAAACACCATATATTTT. Protein sequence: CAISEFRNTIYF.